Described below is a single TCR beta chain sequence and its context. The sample is drawn from a study of blood T cell repertoires in COVID-19. Study details: Italy, Spain and the United States were the sources of the convalescent and acute COVID-19 samples. PBMCs, B-cell-depleted T cells, or T cells provided the cDNA or gDNA that made up the material.

Profiled with immunoSEQ multiplex PCR; TCRdb holds only in-frame clones, not every one. The profile covers 150,000 to 200,000 clones, with approximately 94% appearing a single time and 0.6% to 0.9% taken by the ten largest. The CDR3 is 11 amino acids. The germline CDR1 and CDR2 sequences are SGHNT and YENEEA. V was trimmed by 5 bases and J by 5 bases, leaving 4 bases between them. The clonotype originates from a man between 25 and 39 years old with COVID-19, enrolled during active disease. The sample taken for sequencing was peripheral blood. The rearrangement uses TRBV11-3 and TRBJ2-1, with unresolved D. The CDR3: CASSRDNEQFF. Written as DNA, the CDR3 is TGTGCCAGCAGCCGTGACAATGAGCAGTTCTTC.